These 3 T cell receptor beta chains were sequenced from one sample in a study of cytomegalovirus exposure and HLA in healthy donors (dated by TCRdb to 2016 to 2017). Library preparation used the immunoSEQ multiplex PCR assay. For the multiplex PCR, a mixture combining 60 forward primers for TCR Vbeta segments and 13 reverse primers for TCR Jbeta segments was used. TCRdb holds this immuneACCESS table with in-frame rearrangements only. Some clones are missing; in checked studies, unresolved V genes explain under half, and the rest has no known cause. The sample table holds about 200,000 clones, of which roughly 80% were seen once. The ten largest clonotypes hold 1.2% to 1.5% of the sample. Sequencing was performed on PBMCs. The receptors shown here come from a girl aged 5 to 17 in good health and CMV-seronegative.

The V gene is TRBV2, the J gene TRBJ1-2, with TRBD1 matching over 9 bases. Germline V gives CDR1 SNHLY, CDR2 FYNNEI. V lost 8 bases and J lost 5; bases outside the gene matches: 6. The CDR3 has 13 residues. In nucleotides, the CDR3 is TGTGCCAGCCTCGACAGGGGGGTGTATGGCTACACCTTC. Encoded protein: CASLDRGVYGYTF.

This clone has more than one count but fewer than ten. J is TRBJ2-7 and V is TRBV5-1; D might be TRBD2 (6 bases). The length of the CDR3 is 18 residues. CDR1 SGHRS and CDR2 YFSETQ come from the germline V gene. Trimming shortened V by 4 bases and J by 3 bases, and 26 bases separated the two germline ends. The CDR3 sequence: CASSPRDSKAAGYYEQYF. CDR3 sequence (DNA): TGCGCCAGCAGCCCCCGGGACTCAAAAGCGGCGGGATACTACGAGCAGTACTTC.

The V and J genes are TRBV5-1 and TRBJ2-7, with a possible D match to TRBD1 (6 bases). CDR1 and CDR2 from the germline V gene are SGHRS and YFSETQ. V lost 1 base and J 0 bases, leaving 8 bases between the germline ends. CDR3 length: 14 amino acids. The CDR3: CASSLRQASYEQYF. The CDR3 DNA reads as TGCGCCAGCAGCTTGCGACAGGCCTCCTACGAGCAGTACTTC.